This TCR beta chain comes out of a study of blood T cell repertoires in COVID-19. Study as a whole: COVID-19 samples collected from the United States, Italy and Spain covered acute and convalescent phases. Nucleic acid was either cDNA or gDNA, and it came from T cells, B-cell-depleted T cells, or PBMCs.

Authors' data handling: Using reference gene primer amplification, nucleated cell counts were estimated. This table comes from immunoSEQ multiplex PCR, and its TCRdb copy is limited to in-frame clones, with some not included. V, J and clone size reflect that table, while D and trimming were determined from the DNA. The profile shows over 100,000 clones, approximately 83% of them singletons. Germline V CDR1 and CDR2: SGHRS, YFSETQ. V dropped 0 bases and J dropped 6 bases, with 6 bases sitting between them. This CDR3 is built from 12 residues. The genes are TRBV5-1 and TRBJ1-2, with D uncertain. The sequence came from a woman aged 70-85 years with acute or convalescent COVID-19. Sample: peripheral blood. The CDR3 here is CASSLAFDGYTF. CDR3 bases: TGCGCCAGCAGCTTGGCCTTCGATGGCTACACCTTC.